This T cell receptor beta chain was documented in a study of beta chain features in type 1 diabetes. CD45RO/CCR7/CD25/CD127/CD95/CD27 sorting isolated CD4+ naive, central memory, regulatory and stem cell-like memory cells. The whole isolated RNA underwent reverse transcription, so sequencing captured expressed TCRB transcripts. Profiling relied on immunoSEQ multiplex PCR, and the TCRdb table lists in-frame clones only, not all of them. This table holds about 220,000 clones, under 13% found once. In germline, CDR1 is GTSNPN, CDR2 SVGIG (reference sequence). The V and J ends lost 4 bases and 2 bases respectively, with 9 bases between them. This CDR3 region has 13 residues.

The receptor was derived from a man between 18 and 35 years old in good health. The sample was central memory CD4+ T cells from blood. The chain carries TRBV30 and TRBJ2-4, with D possibly TRBD1 on 5 matching bases. The CDR3 DNA reads as TGTGCCTGGACAGGGTCTTCCAAAAACATTCAGTACTTC. Its translation is CAWTGSSKNIQYF.